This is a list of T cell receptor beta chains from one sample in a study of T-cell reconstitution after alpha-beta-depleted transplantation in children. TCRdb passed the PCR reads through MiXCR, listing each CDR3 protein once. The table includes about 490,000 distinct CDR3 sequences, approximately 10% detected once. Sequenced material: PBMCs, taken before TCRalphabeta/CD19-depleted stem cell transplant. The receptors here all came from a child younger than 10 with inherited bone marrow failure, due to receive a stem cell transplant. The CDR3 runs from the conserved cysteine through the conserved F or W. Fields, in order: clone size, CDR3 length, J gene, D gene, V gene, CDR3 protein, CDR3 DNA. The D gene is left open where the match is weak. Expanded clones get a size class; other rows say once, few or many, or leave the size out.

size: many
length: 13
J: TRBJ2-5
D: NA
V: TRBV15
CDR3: CATSGLDLETQYF
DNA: TGTGCCACCAGCGGCTTGGATCTGGAGACCCAGTACTTC

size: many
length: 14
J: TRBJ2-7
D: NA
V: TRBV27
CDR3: CASRQWGAEYEQYF
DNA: TGTGCCAGCAGGCAGTGGGGGGCCGAGTACGAGCAGTACTTC

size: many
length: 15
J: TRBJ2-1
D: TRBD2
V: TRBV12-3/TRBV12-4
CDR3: CASSSSGSLYNEQFF
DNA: TGTGCCAGCAGTTCCAGCGGGAGTCTCTACAATGAGCAGTTCTTC

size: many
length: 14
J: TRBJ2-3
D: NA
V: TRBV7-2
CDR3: CASSLQGTADTQYF
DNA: TGTGCCAGCAGCTTACAGGGTACCGCAGATACGCAGTATTTT

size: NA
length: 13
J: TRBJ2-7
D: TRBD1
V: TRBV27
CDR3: CASRRTGLYEQYF
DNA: TGTGCCAGCAGACGGACAGGTCTATACGAGCAGTACTTC

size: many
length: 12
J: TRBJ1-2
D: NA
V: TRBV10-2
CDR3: CASSEGGKRYTF
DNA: TGCGCCAGCAGTGAGGGAGGGAAGCGCTACACCTTC

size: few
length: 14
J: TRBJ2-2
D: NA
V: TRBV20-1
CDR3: CSASGLTSFGELFF
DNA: TGCAGTGCTAGTGGGTTAACTAGCTTCGGGGAGCTGTTTTTT

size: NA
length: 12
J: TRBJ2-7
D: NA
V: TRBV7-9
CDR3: CASAITRYEQYF
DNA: TGTGCCAGCGCAATTACTCGGTACGAGCAGTACTTC

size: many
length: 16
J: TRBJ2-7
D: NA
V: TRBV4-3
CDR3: CASSKDPSGASYEQYF
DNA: TGCGCCAGCAGCAAAGACCCTTCGGGAGCCTCCTACGAGCAGTACTTC

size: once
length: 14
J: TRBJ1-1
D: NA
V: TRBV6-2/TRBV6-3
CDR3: CASSPYGRTVEAFF
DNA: TGTGCCAGCAGCCCCTATGGACGGACGGTTGAAGCTTTCTTT